This T cell receptor (beta chain) was identified during a study of blood T cells in healthy people across ages. Regarding the study as a whole: Researchers said unsorted PBMCs prevented a conclusive naive versus antigen-experienced comparison. Observed TCR beta diversity per million T cells went down as age went up. This fall followed a roughly linear course with age.

Using a J-beta primer mix together with a sample-barcoded 5' primer, a second PCR was run for roughly 6 to 11 cycles. A template-switch adaptor containing 12 random nucleotides labeled each cDNA molecule. Each CDR3 protein gets one entry after TCRdb re-called the 5' RACE reads with MiXCR. Of 590,000 or so distinct CDR3 sequences in the sample, about 30% were seen once. This clonotype has just one count. Its antigen is still unknown. Trimming cost V 1 base and J 3 bases; bases outside gene matches: 4. The germline V gene has CDR1 SGHVS and CDR2 FQNEAQ. The CDR3 totals 16 residues. The authors isolated at least 6.5 million PBMCs per sample.

Sequences were obtained from blood. J is TRBJ2-1 and V is TRBV7-8; 9 positions match TRBD1. The TCR originated in an elderly woman in good health. The CDR3 loop reads CASSLEPDRGYNEQFF. DNA for the CDR3: TGTGCCAGCAGCTTAGAACCGGACAGGGGCTACAATGAGCAGTTCTTC.